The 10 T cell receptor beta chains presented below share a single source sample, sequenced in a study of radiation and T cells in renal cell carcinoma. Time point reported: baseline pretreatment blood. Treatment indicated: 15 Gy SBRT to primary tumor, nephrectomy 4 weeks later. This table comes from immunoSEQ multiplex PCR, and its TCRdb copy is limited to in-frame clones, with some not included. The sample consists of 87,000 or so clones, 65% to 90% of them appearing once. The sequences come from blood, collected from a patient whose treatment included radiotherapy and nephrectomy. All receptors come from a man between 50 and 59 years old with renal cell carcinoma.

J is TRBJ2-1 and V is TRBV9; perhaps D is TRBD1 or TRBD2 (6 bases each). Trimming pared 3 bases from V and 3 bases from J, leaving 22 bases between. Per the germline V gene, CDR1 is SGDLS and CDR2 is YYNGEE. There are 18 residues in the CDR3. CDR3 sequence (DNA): TGTGCCAGCAGCGGAGGGGGGAGTCGGCTAGGGTTCTACAATGAGCAGTTCTTC. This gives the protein CASSGGGSRLGFYNEQFF.

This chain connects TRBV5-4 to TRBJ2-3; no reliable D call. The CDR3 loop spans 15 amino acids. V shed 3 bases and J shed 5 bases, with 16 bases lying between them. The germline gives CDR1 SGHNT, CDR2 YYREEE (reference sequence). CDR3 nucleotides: TGTGCCAGCAGCTCCCCGGTGGGTCCCGGAGATACGCAGTATTTT. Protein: CASSSPVGPGDTQYF.

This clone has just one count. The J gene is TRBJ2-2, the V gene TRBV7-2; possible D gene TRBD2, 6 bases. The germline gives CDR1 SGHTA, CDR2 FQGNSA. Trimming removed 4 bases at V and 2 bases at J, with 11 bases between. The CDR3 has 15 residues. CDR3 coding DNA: TGTGCCAGCAGCTGGCGCGGGGTAAACACCGGGGAGCTGTTTTTT. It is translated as CASSWRGVNTGELFF.

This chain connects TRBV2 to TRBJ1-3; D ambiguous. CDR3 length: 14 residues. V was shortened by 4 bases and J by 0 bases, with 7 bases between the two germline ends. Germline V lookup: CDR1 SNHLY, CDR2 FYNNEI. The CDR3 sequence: CASSVMSSGNTIYF. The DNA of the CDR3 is TGTGCCAGCAGTGTCATGAGCTCTGGAAACACCATATATTTT.

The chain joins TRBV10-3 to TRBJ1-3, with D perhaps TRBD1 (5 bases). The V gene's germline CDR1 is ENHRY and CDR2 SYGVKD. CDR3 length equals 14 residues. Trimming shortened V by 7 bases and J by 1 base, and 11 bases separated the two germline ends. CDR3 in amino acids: CAITPQGSGNTIYF. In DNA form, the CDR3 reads TGTGCCATCACCCCCCAGGGTTCTGGAAACACCATATATTTT.

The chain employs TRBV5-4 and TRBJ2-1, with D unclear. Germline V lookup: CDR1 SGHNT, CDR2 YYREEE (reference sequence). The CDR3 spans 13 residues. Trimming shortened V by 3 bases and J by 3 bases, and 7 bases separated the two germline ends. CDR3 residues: CASSSRDYNEQFF. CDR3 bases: TGTGCCAGCAGCTCTAGAGACTACAATGAGCAGTTCTTC.

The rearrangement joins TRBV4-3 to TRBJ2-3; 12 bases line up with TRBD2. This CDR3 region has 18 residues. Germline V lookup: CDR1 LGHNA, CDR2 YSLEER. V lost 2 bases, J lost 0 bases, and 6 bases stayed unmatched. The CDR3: CASSQRLAGEESTDTQYF. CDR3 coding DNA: TGCGCCAGCAGCCAAAGACTAGCGGGGGAGGAGAGCACAGATACGCAGTATTTT.

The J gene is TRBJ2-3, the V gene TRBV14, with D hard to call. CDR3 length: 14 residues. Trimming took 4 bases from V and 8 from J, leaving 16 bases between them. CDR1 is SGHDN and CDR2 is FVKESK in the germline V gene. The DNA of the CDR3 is TGTGCCAGCAGCCTCTTAACAGCCGGCGGTACGCAGTATTTT. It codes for CASSLLTAGGTQYF. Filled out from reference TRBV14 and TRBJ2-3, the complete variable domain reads EAGVTQFPSHSVIEKGQTVTLRCDPISGHDNLYWYRRVMGKEIKFLLHFVKESKQDESGMPNNRFLAERTGGTYSTLKVQPAELEDSGVYFCASSLLTAGGTQYFGPGTRLTVL.

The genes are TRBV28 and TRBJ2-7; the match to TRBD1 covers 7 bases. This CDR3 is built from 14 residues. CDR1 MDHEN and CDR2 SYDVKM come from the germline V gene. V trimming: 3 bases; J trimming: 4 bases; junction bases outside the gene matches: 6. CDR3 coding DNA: TGTGCCAGCAGTTTGAGACAGGGATGGTACGAGCAGTACTTC. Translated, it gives CASSLRQGWYEQYF.

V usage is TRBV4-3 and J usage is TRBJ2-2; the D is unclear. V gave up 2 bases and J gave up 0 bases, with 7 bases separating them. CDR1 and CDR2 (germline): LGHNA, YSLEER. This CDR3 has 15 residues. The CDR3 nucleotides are TGCGCCAGCAGCCAACGTAGATCGAACACCGGGGAGCTGTTTTTT. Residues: CASSQRRSNTGELFF.